Listed below are T cell receptor beta chains from one sample, sequenced in a study of cytomegalovirus exposure and HLA in healthy donors. The table came from immunoSEQ multiplex PCR; TCRdb's copy has only in-frame clones and leaves some out. The table has roughly 67,000 clones, roughly 73% seen once. Sequenced material: PBMCs. These receptors all come from a man aged 35 to 55 in good health and CMV-seronegative. The CDR3 runs from the conserved cysteine through the conserved F or W. The D gene is left open where the match is weak. The size of a clone is reported for some rows only, either as once, few or many, or as a class for expanded clones.

>.|TRBV6-1|.|TRBJ1-5
CASNPKVGGNQPQHF
TGTGCCAGCAACCCGAAGGTCGGGGGCAATCAGCCCCAGCATTTT
>once|TRBV9|.|TRBJ2-6
CASSVDARVGSSGANVLTF
TGTGCCAGCAGCGTAGACGCCCGGGTCGGGAGCTCTGGGGCCAACGTCCTGACTTTC
>.|TRBV2|.|TRBJ1-3
CASRPSGATGNTIYF
TGTGCCAGCAGACCTTCAGGGGCCACTGGAAACACCATATATTTT
>.|TRBV7-6|TRBD2|TRBJ2-5
CASSLEFPSGETQYF
TGTGCCAGCAGCTTAGAATTCCCTAGCGGAGAGACCCAGTACTTC
>.|TRBV21-1|.|TRBJ2-7
CASSPQGDPSYEQYF
TGTGCCAGCAGCCCTCAGGGGGACCCCTCCTACGAGCAGTACTTC
>.|TRBV19|.|TRBJ2-3
CASSIAGIDTQYF
TGTGCCAGTAGTATCGCGGGAATAGATACGCAGTATTTT
>.|TRBV21-1|.|TRBJ1-1
CASSKYPEAFF
TGTGCCAGCAGCAAATATCCTGAAGCTTTCTTT
>.|TRBV7-9|.|TRBJ2-3
CASSGPGDTQYF
TGTGCCAGCAGCGGTCCAGGGGATACGCAGTATTTT
>.|TRBV7-2|TRBD1|TRBJ2-7
CASSPIQGAEGYEQYF
TGTGCCAGCAGCCCGATACAGGGGGCAGAGGGCTACGAGCAGTACTTC
>.|TRBV11-2|.|TRBJ2-7
CASSLGRPTYEQYF
TGTGCCAGCAGCTTAGGCAGGCCCACCTACGAGCAGTACTTC
>.|TRBV5-4|TRBD2|TRBJ2-3
CASSLETSGSGTDTQYF
TGTGCCAGCAGCTTGGAGACTAGCGGGAGCGGGACAGATACGCAGTATTTT
>.|TRBV5-1|TRBD1|TRBJ2-3
CASSLTGTGTDTQYF
TGCGCCAGCAGCTTAACCGGGACAGGTACAGATACGCAGTATTTT
>.|TRBV28|TRBD1|TRBJ2-7
CASSLAGTAYEQYF
TGTGCCAGCAGTTTGGCAGGGACAGCCTACGAGCAGTACTTC
>.|TRBV6-1|.|TRBJ2-7
CASSERIGTGAPYEQYF
TGTGCCAGCAGTGAAAGAATCGGAACAGGAGCCCCATACGAGCAGTACTTC
>.|TRBV5-6|TRBD1|TRBJ1-6
CASSLVASGTGVNSPLHF
TGTGCCAGCAGCTTAGTTGCGTCCGGGACAGGGGTTAATTCGCCCCTCCACTTT
>once|TRBV21-1|.|TRBJ2-7
CASNNSGTSGFFYEQYF
TGTGCCAGCAACAACTCCGGGACTAGCGGATTCTTCTACGAGCAGTACTTC
>few|TRBV29-1|TRBD1|TRBJ2-3
CSVEFVTGQDLGIDTQYF
TGCAGCGTTGAGTTTGTAACGGGACAGGATCTGGGCATAGATACGCAGTATTTT
>.|TRBV5-4|TRBD1|TRBJ1-2
CASSLSTGVYGYTF
TGTGCCAGCAGCTTGTCGACAGGGGTCTATGGCTACACCTTC
>.|TRBV19|.|TRBJ2-7
CASSRAGMGEQYF
TGTGCCAGTAGTCGGGCAGGGATGGGTGAGCAGTACTTC
>few|TRBV7-2|.|TRBJ2-5
CASSSRETQYF
TGTGCCAGCAGCTCGAGGGAGACCCAGTACTTC
>.|TRBV6-6|.|TRBJ2-7
CASSPMRQGGYEQYF
TGTGCCAGCAGTCCCATGCGGCAGGGGGGCTACGAGCAGTACTTC
>.|TRBV7-2|TRBD2|TRBJ2-7
CASSHSSGYYEQYF
TGTGCCAGCAGCCATTCTAGCGGGTACTACGAGCAGTACTTC
>.|TRBV27|.|TRBJ2-4
CASSPQGGNAKNIQYF
TGTGCCAGCAGTCCCCAGGGCGGGAACGCCAAAAACATTCAGTACTTC
>.|TRBV5-6|.|TRBJ2-7
CASSLAGVPYEQYF
TGTGCCAGCAGCTTGGCCGGGGTACCCTACGAGCAGTACTTC
>.|TRBV4-1|TRBD1|TRBJ1-5
CASSQGLSGTGNQPQHF
TGCGCCAGCAGCCAGGGTCTCTCCGGGACAGGCAATCAGCCCCAGCATTTT
>.|TRBV5-1|.|TRBJ1-1
CASSFFAENTEAFF
TGCGCCAGCAGCTTTTTTGCGGAGAACACTGAAGCTTTCTTT
>few|TRBV2|.|TRBJ1-1
CASRRLINTEAFF
TGTGCCAGCAGACGACTGATTAACACTGAAGCTTTCTTT
>.|TRBV7-9|.|TRBJ2-1
CSSSFTSNEQFF
TGTTCCAGCAGCTTTACTAGTAATGAGCAGTTCTTC
>.|TRBV25-1|.|TRBJ2-3
CASSEFAATDTQYF
TGTGCCAGCAGTGAATTTGCGGCCACAGATACGCAGTATTTT
>.|TRBV11-2|TRBD2|TRBJ2-1
CASSPGLGLAGEDEQFF
TGTGCCAGCAGCCCGGGCCTGGGACTAGCGGGAGAGGATGAGCAGTTCTTC
>.|TRBV5-1|.|TRBJ2-3
CASSQGIQTTDTQYF
TGCGCCAGCAGCCAAGGTATACAGACCACAGATACGCAGTATTTT
>few|TRBV6-5|.|TRBJ1-4
CASSYNSLQNEKLFF
TGTGCCAGCAGTTACAACTCTTTACAGAATGAAAAACTGTTTTTT
>once|TRBV7-2|TRBD2|TRBJ2-3
CASSLGTGRGTDTQYF
TGTGCCAGCAGCTTAGGGACGGGGAGGGGCACAGATACGCAGTATTTT
>few|TRBV2|.|TRBJ2-7
CASMRQIGQYF
TGTGCCAGCATGAGACAGATCGGGCAGTACTTC
>.|TRBV5-1|TRBD1|TRBJ2-7
CASSTGTVAYEQYF
TGCGCCAGCAGTACCGGGACAGTAGCCTACGAGCAGTACTTC
>.|TRBV5-1|TRBD1|TRBJ2-1
CASSYPRDRGGNEQFF
TGCGCCAGCAGCTATCCCCGGGACAGGGGAGGCAATGAGCAGTTCTTC
>.|TRBV25-1|.|TRBJ2-3
CASSELGGTDTQYF
TGTGCCAGCAGTGAATTGGGAGGCACAGATACGCAGTATTTT
>.|TRBV27|TRBD1|TRBJ2-1
CASSLQGPNEQFF
TGTGCCAGCAGTCTACAGGGGCCCAATGAGCAGTTCTTC
>.|TRBV2|TRBD2|TRBJ2-1
CASMAGGSYNEQFF
TGTGCCAGCATGGCGGGGGGGAGTTACAATGAGCAGTTCTTC
>.|TRBV11-2|.|TRBJ1-2
CASSTGIFYYGYTF
TGTGCCAGCAGCACCGGGATCTTTTACTATGGCTACACCTTC
>.|TRBV28|.|TRBJ1-2
CASSSLSANYGYTF
TGTGCCAGCAGTTCGTTGTCTGCTAACTATGGCTACACCTTC
>.|TRBV9|.|TRBJ1-4
CASSVDLGPNEKLFF
TGTGCCAGCAGCGTAGACTTGGGCCCTAATGAAAAACTGTTTTTT
>few|TRBV7-6|.|TRBJ2-7
CASSAGPNYEQYF
TGTGCCAGCAGCGCGGGACCCAACTACGAGCAGTACTTC
>.|TRBV18|TRBD2|TRBJ2-7
CASSPRLSGGSYEQYF
TGTGCCAGCTCACCCCGCTTAAGCGGGGGATCCTACGAGCAGTACTTC
>.|TRBV19|TRBD1|TRBJ1-1
CASSIDRGQWNTEAFF
TGTGCCAGTAGTATAGATAGGGGACAGTGGAACACTGAAGCTTTCTTT
>.|TRBV19|.|TRBJ2-1
CASSMAGIEQFF
TGTGCCAGTAGTATGGCAGGGATTGAGCAGTTCTTC
>.|TRBV9|.|TRBJ2-3
CASSAGGARPGSDTQYF
TGTGCCAGCAGCGCTGGGGGGGCTAGGCCAGGGTCAGATACGCAGTATTTT
>.|TRBV6-4|TRBD1|TRBJ2-3
CASSDGTGGTDTQYF
TGTGCCAGCAGTGACGGGACAGGGGGCACAGATACGCAGTATTTT
>.|TRBV15|.|TRBJ2-3
CATSRASGTGGDTQYF
TGTGCCACCAGCAGAGCGAGTGGGACTGGGGGGGATACGCAGTATTTT
>few|TRBV6-5|.|TRBJ1-1
CASSYSRDTEAFF
TGTGCCAGCAGTTACTCCCGGGACACTGAAGCTTTCTTT
>.|TRBV7-2|TRBD2|TRBJ2-3
CASSVQPGLGTDTQYF
TGTGCCAGCAGCGTACAACCGGGACTAGGCACAGATACGCAGTATTTT
>.|TRBV7-2|TRBD2|TRBJ2-7
CASSRGLAGGRTYEQYF
TGTGCCAGCAGCCGTGGACTAGCGGGAGGGAGGACCTACGAGCAGTACTTC